The T cell receptor beta chain under discussion was sequenced for a study of early stage breast cancer tumors. The sample holds a few counts of this clone. Its antigen remains unknown. The V end was cut by 5 bases, the J end by 5 bases, with 9 bases between. The CDR3 sequence is 12 residues long. The germline CDR1 and CDR2 sequences are LNHDA and SQIVND (reference sequence). Study-level results: Tumors had approximately 2.5-fold higher T cell density than normal breast.

The assay was immunoSEQ multiplex PCR, and TCRdb's table has in-frame clones only and misses some. The table records under 75,000 clones, 65% to 80% of them present only once. This chain connects TRBV19 to TRBJ1-1, with D unclear. The sequence was obtained from a person between 30 and 45 years old with breast cancer. Sequenced sample: blood. This CDR3 is CASSRGWTEAFF. The CDR3, as DNA: TGTGCCAGTAGTCGGGGTTGGACTGAAGCTTTCTTT.